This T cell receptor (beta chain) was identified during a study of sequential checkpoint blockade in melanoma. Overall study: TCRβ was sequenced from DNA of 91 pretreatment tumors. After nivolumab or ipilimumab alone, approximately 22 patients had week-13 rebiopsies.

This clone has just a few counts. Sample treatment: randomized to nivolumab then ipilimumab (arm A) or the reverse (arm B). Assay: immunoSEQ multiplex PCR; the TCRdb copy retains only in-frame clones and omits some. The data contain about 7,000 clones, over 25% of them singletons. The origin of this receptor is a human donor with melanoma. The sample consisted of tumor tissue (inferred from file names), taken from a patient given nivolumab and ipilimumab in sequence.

CDR3: CAISEPTSGWNEQFF. CDR3 nucleotides: TGTGCCATCAGTGAGCCGACTAGCGGGTGGAATGAGCAGTTCTTC. The chain combines TRBV10-3 with TRBJ2-1, with 10 positions matching TRBD2. This CDR3 has 15 amino acids. CDR1 ENHRY and CDR2 SYGVKD come from the germline V gene. The junction had 5 bases not matched to a gene; V was cut back by 2 bases and J by 7 bases.